This T cell receptor beta chain appears in the sequencing data of a study of regulatory dendritic cells for organ transplantation. Produced via immunoSEQ multiplex PCR; TCRdb's table is partial and in-frame only. The table has about 10,000 clones, about two thirds seen once; the top ten hold over 0.55%. Regarding this clone: The antigen is unknown.

Allogeneic regulatory or mature dendritic cells were co-cultured for 5 days with CFSE-labeled sorted T cells at 1:10. Sequencing was performed on naive CD4+ T cells from blood cultured with dendritic cells. The subset is: CD45RA+ naive T cells. This TCR derives from a human donor in good health.

The CDR3 region has the DNA TGTGCCAGCACAGGGAACACTGAAGCTTTCTTT. This translates into CASTGNTEAFF. The gene calls are TRBV6-1 and TRBJ1-1, with D unresolved. CDR1 and CDR2 from the germline V gene are MNHNS and SASEGT. Trimming took 7 bases from V and 1 from J, leaving 4 bases between them. The CDR3 runs 11 residues.